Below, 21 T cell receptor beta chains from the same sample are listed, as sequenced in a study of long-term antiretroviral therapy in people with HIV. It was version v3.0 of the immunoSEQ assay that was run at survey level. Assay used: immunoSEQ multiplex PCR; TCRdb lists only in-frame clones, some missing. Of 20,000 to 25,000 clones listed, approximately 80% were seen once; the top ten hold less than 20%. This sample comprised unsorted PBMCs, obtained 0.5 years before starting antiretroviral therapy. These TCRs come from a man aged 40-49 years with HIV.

The CDR3 nucleotides are TGCGCCAGCAGCTGGGGGACAACCTACAATGAGCAGTTCTTC. Translated, it gives CASSWGTTYNEQFF. The chain couples TRBV5-1 to TRBJ2-1, with a possible D match to TRBD1 (6 bases). The V end lost 3 bases, the J end lost 2 bases, and 9 bases lay between the germline ends. Germline-derived CDR1 and CDR2 are SGHRS and YFSETQ. This CDR3 is 14 amino acids long.

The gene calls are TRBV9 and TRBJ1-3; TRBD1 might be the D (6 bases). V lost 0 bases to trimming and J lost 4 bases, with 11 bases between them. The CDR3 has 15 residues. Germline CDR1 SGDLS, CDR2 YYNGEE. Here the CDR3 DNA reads TGTGCCAGCAGCGTAGGATCAGGGGTCGGAAACACCATATATTTT. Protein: CASSVGSGVGNTIYF.

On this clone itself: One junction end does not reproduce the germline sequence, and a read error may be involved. The CDR3 nucleotides are TGTGCCAGCAGCTTGATGGACAGGCTTCTCTTC. This translates into CASSLMDRLLF. The V call is TRBV5-4, the J call TRBJ2-7; 7 nucleotides line up with TRBD1. The CDR3 runs 11 residues. Germline V gene lookup returns CDR1 SGHNT and CDR2 YYREEE (reference sequence).

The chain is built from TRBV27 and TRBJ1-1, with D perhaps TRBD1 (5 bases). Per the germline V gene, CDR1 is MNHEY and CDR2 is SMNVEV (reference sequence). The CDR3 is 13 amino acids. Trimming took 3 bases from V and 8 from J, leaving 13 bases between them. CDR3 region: CASSFGAGREAFF. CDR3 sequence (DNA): TGTGCCAGCAGTTTCGGGGCAGGGAGGGAAGCTTTCTTT.

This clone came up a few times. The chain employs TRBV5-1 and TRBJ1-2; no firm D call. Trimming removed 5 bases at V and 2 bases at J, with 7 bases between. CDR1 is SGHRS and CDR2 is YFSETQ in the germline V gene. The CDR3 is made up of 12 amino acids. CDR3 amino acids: CASRAENYGYTF. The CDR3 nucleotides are TGCGCCAGCAGGGCCGAGAACTATGGCTACACCTTC.

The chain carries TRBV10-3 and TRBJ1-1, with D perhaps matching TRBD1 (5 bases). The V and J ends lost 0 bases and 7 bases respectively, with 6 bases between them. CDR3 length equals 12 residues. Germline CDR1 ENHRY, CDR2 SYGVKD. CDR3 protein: CAISESGGEAFF. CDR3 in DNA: TGTGCCATCAGTGAGTCCGGGGGTGAAGCTTTCTTT.

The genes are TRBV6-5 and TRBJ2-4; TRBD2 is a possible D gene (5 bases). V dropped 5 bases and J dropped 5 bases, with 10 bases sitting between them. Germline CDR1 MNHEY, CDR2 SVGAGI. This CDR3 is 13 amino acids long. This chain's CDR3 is CASSKRAENIQYF. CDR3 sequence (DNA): TGTGCCAGCAGTAAGAGGGCCGAAAACATTCAGTACTTC.

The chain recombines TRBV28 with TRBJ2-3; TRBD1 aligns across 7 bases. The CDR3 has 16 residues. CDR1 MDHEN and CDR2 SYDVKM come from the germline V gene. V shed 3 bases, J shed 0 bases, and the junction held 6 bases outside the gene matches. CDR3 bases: TGTGCCAGCAGTTTTAATCAGGGGGTCAGCACAGATACGCAGTATTTT. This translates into CASSFNQGVSTDTQYF.

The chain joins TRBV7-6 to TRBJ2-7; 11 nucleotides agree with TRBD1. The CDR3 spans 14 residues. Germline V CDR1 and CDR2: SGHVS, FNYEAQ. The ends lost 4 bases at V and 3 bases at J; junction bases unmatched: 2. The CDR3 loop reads CASSSGTGGYEQYF. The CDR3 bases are TGTGCCAGCAGCTCCGGGACAGGGGGCTACGAGCAGTACTTC. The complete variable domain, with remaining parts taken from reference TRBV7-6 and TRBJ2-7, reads GAGVSQSPRYKVTKRGQDVALRCDPISGHVSLYWYRQALGQGPEFLTYFNYEAQQDKSGLPNDRFSAERPEGSISTLTIQRTEQRDSAMYRCASSSGTGGYEQYFGPGTRLTVT.

The CDR3 sequence is CASSYDRASYNSPLHF. The CDR3 DNA sequence: TGTGCCAGCAGTTACGATAGGGCCTCCTATAATTCACCCCTCCACTTT. V usage is TRBV5-8 and J usage is TRBJ1-6; D ambiguous. This CDR3 is 16 amino acids long. Trimming stripped 5 bases from V and 0 bases from J, with 12 bases between. The germline gives CDR1 SGHTS, CDR2 YDEGEE.

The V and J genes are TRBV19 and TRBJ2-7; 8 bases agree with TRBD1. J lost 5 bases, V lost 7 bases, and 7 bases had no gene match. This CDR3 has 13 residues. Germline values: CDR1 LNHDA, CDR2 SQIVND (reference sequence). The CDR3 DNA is TGTGCCAGTAAGCGACAGGGGAGCGACGAGCAGTACTTC. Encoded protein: CASKRQGSDEQYF.

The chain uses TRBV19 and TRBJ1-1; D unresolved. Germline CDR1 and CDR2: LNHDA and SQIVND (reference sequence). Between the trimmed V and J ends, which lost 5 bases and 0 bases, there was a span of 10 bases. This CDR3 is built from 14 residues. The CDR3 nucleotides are TGTGCCAGTAGTTTAGCCACCCTGAACACTGAAGCTTTCTTT. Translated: CASSLATLNTEAFF.

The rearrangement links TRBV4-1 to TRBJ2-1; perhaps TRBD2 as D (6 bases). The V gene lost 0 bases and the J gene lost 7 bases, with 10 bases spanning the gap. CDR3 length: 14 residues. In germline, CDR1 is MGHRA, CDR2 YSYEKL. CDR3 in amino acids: CASSQDIGGNEQFF. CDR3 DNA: TGCGCCAGCAGCCAAGATATTGGAGGGAATGAGCAGTTCTTC.

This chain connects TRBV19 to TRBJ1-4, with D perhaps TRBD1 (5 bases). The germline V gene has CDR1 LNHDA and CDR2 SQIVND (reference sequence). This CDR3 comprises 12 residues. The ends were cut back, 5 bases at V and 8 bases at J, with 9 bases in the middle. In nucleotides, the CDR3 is TGTGCCAGTAGTCCTCCAGGGGAAAAACTGTTTTTT. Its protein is CASSPPGEKLFF.

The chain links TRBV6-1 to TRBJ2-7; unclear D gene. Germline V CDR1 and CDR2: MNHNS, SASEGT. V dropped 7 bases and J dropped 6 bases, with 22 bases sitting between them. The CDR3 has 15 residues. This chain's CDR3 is CASNYRWQVNPEQYF. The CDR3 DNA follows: TGTGCCAGCAATTATCGGTGGCAGGTTAACCCCGAGCAGTACTTC.

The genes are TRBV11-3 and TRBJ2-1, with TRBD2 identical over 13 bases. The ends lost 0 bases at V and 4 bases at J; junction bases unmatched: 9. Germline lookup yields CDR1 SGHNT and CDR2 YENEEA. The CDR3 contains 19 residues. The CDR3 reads CASSLEGTSGVGVYNEQFF. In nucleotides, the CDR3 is TGTGCCAGCAGCTTAGAGGGGACTAGCGGGGTTGGGGTTTACAATGAGCAGTTCTTC.

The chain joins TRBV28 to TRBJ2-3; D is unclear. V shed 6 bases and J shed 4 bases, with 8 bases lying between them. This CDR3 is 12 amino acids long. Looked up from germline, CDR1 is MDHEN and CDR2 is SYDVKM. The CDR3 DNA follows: TGTGCCAGCAGAGGAAGTCCAGATACGCAGTATTTT. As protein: CASRGSPDTQYF.

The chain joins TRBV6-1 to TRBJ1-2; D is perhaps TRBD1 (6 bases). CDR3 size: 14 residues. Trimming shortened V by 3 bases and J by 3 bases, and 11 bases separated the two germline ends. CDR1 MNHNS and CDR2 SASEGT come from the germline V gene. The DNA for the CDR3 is TGTGCCAGCAGTGACCTGACAGGATACTATGGCTACACCTTC. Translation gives CASSDLTGYYGYTF.

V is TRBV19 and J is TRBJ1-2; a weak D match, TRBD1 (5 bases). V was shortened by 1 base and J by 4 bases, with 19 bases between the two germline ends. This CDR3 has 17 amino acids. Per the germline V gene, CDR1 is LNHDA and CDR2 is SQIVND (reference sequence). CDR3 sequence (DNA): TGTGCCAGTAGTATAGTCAGTTCCAACTTAGGGACCTATGGCTACACCTTC. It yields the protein CASSIVSSNLGTYGYTF.

CDR3 bases: TGCGCCAGCAGCTTGGAAGGCTACGAGCAGTACTTC. As protein: CASSLEGYEQYF. The gene calls are TRBV5-1 and TRBJ2-7; D unresolved. This CDR3 is 12 amino acids long. The ends were cut back, 0 bases at V and 3 bases at J, with 4 bases in the middle. Looked up from germline, CDR1 is SGHRS and CDR2 is YFSETQ.

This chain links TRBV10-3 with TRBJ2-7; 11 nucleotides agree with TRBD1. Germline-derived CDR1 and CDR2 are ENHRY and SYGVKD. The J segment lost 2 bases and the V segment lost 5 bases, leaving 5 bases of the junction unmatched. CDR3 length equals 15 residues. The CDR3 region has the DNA TGTGCCATCAGTTCCGGGACAGGGGGACCCTACGAGCAGTACTTC. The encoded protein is CAISSGTGGPYEQYF.